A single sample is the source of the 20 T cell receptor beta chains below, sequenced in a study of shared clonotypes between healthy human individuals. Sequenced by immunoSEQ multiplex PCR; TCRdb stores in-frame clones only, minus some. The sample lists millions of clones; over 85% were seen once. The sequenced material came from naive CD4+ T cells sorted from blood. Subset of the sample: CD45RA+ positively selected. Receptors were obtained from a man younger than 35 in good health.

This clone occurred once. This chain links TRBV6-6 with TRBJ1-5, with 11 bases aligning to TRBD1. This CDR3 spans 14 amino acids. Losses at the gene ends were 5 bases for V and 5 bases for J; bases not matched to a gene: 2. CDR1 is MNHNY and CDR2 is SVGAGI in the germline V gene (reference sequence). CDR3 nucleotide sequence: TGTGCCAGCAGTGGGACAGGGGGGTATCAGCCCCAGCATTTT. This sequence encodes CASSGTGGYQPQHF.

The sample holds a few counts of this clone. CDR3 sequence reads: CASSIDTGVGEQYF. The CDR3 coding sequence is TGTGCCAGTAGTATTGATACAGGGGTTGGCGAGCAGTACTTC. The chain couples TRBV19 to TRBJ2-7, with 7 bases identical to TRBD1. Germline V gene sequence: CDR1 LNHDA, CDR2 SQIVND (reference sequence). The CDR3 consists of 14 residues. V was clipped by 3 bases and J by 6 bases; unmatched bases: 8. The whole variable domain, filled in from reference TRBV19 and TRBJ2-7, reads DGGITQSPKYLFRKEGQNVTLSCEQNLNHDAMYWYRQDPGQGLRLIYYSQIVNDFQKGDIAEGYSVSREKKESFPLTVTSAQKNPTAFYLCASSIDTGVGEQYFGPGTRLTVT.

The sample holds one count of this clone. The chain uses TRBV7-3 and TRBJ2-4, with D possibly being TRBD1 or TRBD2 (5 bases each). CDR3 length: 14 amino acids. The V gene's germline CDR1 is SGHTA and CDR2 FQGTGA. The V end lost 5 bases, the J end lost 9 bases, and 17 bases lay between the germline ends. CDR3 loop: CASSPSVGLAIQYF. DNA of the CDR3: TGTGCCAGCAGCCCATCCGTGGGGCTAGCCATTCAGTACTTC. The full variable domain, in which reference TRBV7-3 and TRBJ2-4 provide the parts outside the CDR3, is GAGVSQTPSNKVTEKGKYVELRCDPISGHTALYWYRQSLGQGPEFLIYFQGTGAADDSGLPNDRFFAVRPEGSVSTLKIQRTERGDSAVYLCASSPSVGLAIQYFGAGTRLSVL.

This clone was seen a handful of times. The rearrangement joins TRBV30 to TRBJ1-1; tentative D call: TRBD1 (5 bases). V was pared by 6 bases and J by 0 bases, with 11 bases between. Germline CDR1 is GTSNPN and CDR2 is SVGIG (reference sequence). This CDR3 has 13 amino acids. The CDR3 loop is CACRTRLNTEAFF. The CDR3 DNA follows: TGTGCCTGCAGGACAAGGTTGAACACTGAAGCTTTCTTT.

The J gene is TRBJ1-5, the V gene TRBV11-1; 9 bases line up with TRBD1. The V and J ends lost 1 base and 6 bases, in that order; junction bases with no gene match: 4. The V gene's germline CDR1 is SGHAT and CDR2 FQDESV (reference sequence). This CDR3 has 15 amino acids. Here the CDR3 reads CASSLDRGPGQPQHF. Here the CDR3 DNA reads TGTGCCAGCAGCTTAGACAGGGGGCCGGGTCAGCCCCAGCATTTT.

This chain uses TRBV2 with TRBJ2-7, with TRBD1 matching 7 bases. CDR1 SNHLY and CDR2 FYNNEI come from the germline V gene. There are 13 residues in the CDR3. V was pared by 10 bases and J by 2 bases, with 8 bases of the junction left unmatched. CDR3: CATRTGPTYEQYF. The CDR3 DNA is TGTGCCACCCGGACAGGTCCAACCTACGAGCAGTACTTC.

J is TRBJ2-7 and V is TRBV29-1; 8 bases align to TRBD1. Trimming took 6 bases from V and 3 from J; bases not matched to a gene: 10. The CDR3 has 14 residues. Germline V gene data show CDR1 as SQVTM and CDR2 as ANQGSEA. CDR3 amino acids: CSVATGGKSYEQYF. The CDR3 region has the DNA TGCAGCGTAGCTACAGGGGGTAAAAGCTACGAGCAGTACTTC.

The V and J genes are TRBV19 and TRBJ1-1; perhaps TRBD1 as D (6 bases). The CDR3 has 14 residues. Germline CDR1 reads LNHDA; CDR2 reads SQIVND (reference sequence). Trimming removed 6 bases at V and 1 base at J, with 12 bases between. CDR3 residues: CASREQGSNTEAFF. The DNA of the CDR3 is TGTGCCAGTAGAGAACAGGGTTCGAACACTGAAGCTTTCTTT.

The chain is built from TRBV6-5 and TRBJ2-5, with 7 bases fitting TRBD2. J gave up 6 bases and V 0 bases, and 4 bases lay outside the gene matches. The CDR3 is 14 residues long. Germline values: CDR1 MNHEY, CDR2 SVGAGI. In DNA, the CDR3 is TGTGCCAGCAGTTACTCTCCGGGGGGTCAGACCCAGTACTTC. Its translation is CASSYSPGGQTQYF.

The CDR3 region has the DNA TGTGCCAGCAGCTGGGGGGACGCCTTCCACTTT. Amino acid sequence: CASSWGDAFHF. This sequence joins TRBV28 and TRBJ1-6; maybe TRBD1 (5 bases). Trimming removed 6 bases from V and 17 bases from J, with 14 bases in between. There are 11 residues in the CDR3. CDR1 is MDHEN and CDR2 is SYDVKM in the germline V gene.

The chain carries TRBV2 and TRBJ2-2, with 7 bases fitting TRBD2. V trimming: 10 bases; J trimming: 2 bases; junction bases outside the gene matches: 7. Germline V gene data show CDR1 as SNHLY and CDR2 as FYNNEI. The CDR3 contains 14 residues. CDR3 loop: CATTGGFNTGELFF. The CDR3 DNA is TGTGCCACAACGGGGGGTTTTAACACCGGGGAGCTGTTTTTT. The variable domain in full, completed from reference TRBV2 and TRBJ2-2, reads EPEVTQTPSHQVTQMGQEVILRCVPISNHLYFYWYRQILGQKVEFLVSFYNNEISEKSEIFDDQFSVERPDGSNFTLKIRSTKLEDSAMYFCATTGGFNTGELFFGEGSRLTVL.

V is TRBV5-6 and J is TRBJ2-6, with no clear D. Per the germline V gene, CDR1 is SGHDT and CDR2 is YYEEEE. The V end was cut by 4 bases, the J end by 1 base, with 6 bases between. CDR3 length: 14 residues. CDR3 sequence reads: CASSTGSGANVLTF. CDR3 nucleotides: TGTGCCAGCAGCACCGGGTCTGGGGCCAACGTCCTGACTTTC.

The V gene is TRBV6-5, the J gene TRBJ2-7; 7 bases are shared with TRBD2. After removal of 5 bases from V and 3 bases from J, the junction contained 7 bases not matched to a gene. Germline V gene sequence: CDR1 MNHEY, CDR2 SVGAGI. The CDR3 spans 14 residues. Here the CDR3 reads CASSPGLVRYEQYF. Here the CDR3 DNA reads TGTGCCAGCAGTCCCGGACTAGTCCGCTACGAGCAGTACTTC.

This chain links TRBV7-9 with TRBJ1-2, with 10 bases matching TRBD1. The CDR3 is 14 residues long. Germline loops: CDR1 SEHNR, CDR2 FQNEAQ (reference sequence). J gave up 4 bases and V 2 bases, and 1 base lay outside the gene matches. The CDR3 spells CASSLRDRGYGYTF. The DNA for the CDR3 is TGTGCCAGCAGCTTAAGGGACAGGGGCTATGGCTACACCTTC.

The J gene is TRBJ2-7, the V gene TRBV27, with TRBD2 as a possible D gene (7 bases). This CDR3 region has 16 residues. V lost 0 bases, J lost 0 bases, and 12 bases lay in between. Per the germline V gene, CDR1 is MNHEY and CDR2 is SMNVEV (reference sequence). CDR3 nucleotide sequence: TGTGCCAGCAGTTTATCGGACGCGGGGGCCTCCTACGAGCAGTACTTC. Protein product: CASSLSDAGASYEQYF.

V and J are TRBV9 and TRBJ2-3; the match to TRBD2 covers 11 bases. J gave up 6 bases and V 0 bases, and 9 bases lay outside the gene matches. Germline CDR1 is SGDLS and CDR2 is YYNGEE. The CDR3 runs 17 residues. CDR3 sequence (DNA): TGTGCCAGCAGCGTAGCCCCAGTAGCGGGAGGGTTGGATACGCAGTATTTT. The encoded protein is CASSVAPVAGGLDTQYF.

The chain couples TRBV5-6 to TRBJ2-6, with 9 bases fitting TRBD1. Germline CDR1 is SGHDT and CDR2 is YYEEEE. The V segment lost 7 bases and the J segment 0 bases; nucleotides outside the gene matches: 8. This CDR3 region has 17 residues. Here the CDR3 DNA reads TGTGCCAGCCGCTGGGGACAGGGCCCCTCTGGGGCCAACGTCCTGACTTTC. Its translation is CASRWGQGPSGANVLTF.

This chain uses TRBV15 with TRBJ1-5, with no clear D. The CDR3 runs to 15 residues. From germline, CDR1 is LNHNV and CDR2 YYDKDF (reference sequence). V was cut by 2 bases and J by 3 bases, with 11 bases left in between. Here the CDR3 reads CATSRSPEPNQPQHF. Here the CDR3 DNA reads TGTGCCACCAGCAGATCTCCGGAGCCCAATCAGCCCCAGCATTTT. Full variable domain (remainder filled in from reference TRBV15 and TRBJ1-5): DAMVIQNPRYQVTQFGKPVTLSCSQTLNHNVMYWYQQKSSQAPKLLFHYYDKDFNNEADTPDNFQSRRPNTSFCFLDIRSPGLGDTAMYLCATSRSPEPNQPQHFGDGTRLSIL.

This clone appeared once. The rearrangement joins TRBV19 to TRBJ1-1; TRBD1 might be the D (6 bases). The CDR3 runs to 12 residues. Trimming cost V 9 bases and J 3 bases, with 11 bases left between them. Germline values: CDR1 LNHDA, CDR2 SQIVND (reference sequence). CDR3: CASRNRDTEAFF. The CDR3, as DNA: TGTGCCAGCCGCAACAGGGACACTGAAGCTTTCTTT. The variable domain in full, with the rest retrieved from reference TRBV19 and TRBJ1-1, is DGGITQSPKYLFRKEGQNVTLSCEQNLNHDAMYWYRQDPGQGLRLIYYSQIVNDFQKGDIAEGYSVSREKKESFPLTVTSAQKNPTAFYLCASRNRDTEAFFGQGTRLTVV.

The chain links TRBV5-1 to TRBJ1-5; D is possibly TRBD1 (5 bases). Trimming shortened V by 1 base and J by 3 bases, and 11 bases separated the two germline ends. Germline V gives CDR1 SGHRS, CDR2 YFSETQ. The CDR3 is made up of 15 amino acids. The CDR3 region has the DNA TGCGCCAGCAGCTTGTCCGACAGCCCCAATCAGCCCCAGCATTTT. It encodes CASSLSDSPNQPQHF.